This T cell receptor beta chain is drawn from a study of blood T cell repertoires in COVID-19. Study summary: Spain, Italy and the United States supplied samples that represented acute and convalescent COVID-19. The analysed material was cDNA or gDNA that came from T cells, B-cell-depleted T cells, or PBMCs.

Trimming left V 5 bases short and J 0 bases short, with 8 bases between. This CDR3 region has 14 residues. Looked up from germline, CDR1 is LNHDA and CDR2 is SQIVND (reference sequence). As originally analysed: From reference gene primer amplification, estimates of nucleated cell counts were derived. Some clones are missing from TCRdb's copy, which holds only in-frame ones; the method was immunoSEQ multiplex PCR. Clonal size and the V and J genes are those of that table, whereas D and trimming came from the DNA. The sample lists approximately 110,000 clones, 81% occurring once. The chain employs TRBV19 and TRBJ2-4; D remains unclear. Sequenced input: peripheral blood. The receptor comes from a man aged 45-65 years with acute or convalescent COVID-19. DNA for the CDR3: TGTGCCAGTAGTCTCCAGCGAGCCAAAAACATTCAGTACTTC. The encoded protein is CASSLQRAKNIQYF.